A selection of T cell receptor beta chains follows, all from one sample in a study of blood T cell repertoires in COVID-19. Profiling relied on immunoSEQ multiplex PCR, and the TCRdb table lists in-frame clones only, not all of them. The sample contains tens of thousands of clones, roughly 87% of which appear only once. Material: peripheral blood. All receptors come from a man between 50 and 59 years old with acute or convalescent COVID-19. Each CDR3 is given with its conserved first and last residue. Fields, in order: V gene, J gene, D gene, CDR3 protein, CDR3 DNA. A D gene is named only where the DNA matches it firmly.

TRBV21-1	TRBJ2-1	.	CASSRESAGIPYNEQFF	TGTGCCAGCAGCCGAGAGAGCGCGGGGATCCCCTACAATGAGCAGTTCTTC
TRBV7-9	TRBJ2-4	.	CASSPLDGKNIQYF	TGTGCCAGCAGCCCTCTAGACGGGAAAAACATTCAGTACTTC
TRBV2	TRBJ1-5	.	CASNIFPNQPQHF	TGTGCCAGCAACATATTCCCGAATCAGCCCCAGCATTTT
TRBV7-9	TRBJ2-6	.	CASSTWRSSGANVLTF	TGTGCCAGCAGTACCTGGAGGAGCTCTGGGGCCAACGTCCTGACTTTC
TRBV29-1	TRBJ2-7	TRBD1	CSVNLPGQDSYEQYF	TGCAGCGTAAATCTTCCGGGACAGGACTCCTACGAGCAGTACTTC
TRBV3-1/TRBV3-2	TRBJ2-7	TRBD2	CASSPGTSGRSEQYF	TGTGCCAGCAGCCCGGGGACTAGCGGGAGGTCCGAGCAGTACTTC
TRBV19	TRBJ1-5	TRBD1	CASSEDRGRDQPQHF	TGTGCCAGTAGCGAAGACAGGGGGCGAGATCAGCCCCAGCATTTT
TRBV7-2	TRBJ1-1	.	CASSLIARDTEAFF	TGTGCCAGCAGCTTGATAGCCAGGGACACTGAAGCTTTCTTT
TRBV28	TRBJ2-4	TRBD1	CASSSTGTGKNIQYF	TGTGCCAGCAGCTCCACCGGGACAGGCAAAAACATTCAGTACTTC
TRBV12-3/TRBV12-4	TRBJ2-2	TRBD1	CASSQQGAGELFF	TGTGCCAGCAGCCAACAGGGGGCCGGGGAGCTGTTTTTT
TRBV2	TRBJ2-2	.	CASSPQLSGELFF	TGTGCCAGCAGCCCACAGCTCAGCGGGGAGCTGTTTTTT
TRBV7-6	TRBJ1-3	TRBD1	CASSPRQGTSSGNTIYF	TGTGCCAGCAGCCCTCGACAGGGGACCTCCTCTGGAAACACCATATATTTT
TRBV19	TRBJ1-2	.	CASSPDSYGYTF	TGTGCCAGTAGTCCAGACAGCTATGGCTACACCTTC
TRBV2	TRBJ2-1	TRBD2	CASSYRTRQLYNEQFF	TGTGCCAGCAGCTACCGGACTAGGCAACTCTACAATGAGCAGTTCTTC
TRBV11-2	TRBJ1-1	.	CASSSIPRRQENTEAFF	TGTGCCAGCAGCTCTATACCCCGGAGACAGGAGAATACTGAAGCTTTCTTT
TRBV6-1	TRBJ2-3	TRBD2	CASSERLAGVGDTQYF	TGTGCCAGCAGTGAACGTCTAGCGGGAGTGGGAGATACGCAGTATTTT
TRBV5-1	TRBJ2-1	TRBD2	CASSPRLAGGNEQFF	TGCGCCAGCAGCCCGAGACTAGCGGGGGGCAATGAGCAGTTCTTC
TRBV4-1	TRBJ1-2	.	CASSQPRGNSGYTF	TGCGCCAGCAGCCAACCAAGGGGGAATAGTGGCTACACCTTC
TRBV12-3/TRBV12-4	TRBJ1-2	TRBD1	CASSLGTADLRTF	TGTGCCAGCAGTTTGGGGACAGCTGACCTGCGGACCTTC
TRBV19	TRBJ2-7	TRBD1	CASSMARQGEQYF	TGTGCCAGTAGTATGGCAAGACAGGGCGAGCAGTACTTC
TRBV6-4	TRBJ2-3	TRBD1	CASSDSSDRAADTQYF	TGTGCCAGCAGTGACTCCTCGGACAGGGCAGCAGATACGCAGTATTTT
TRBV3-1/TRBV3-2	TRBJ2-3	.	CASSIQPSSYTDTQYF	TGTGCCAGCAGCATACAGCCTAGCTCCTACACAGATACGCAGTATTTT
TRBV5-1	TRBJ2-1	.	CASSRLGDTYNEQFF	TGCGCCAGCAGCCGTTTAGGGGACACCTACAATGAGCAGTTCTTC